The T cell receptor (beta chain) under discussion was sequenced for a study of tumor-infiltrating lymphocytes in glioblastoma multiforme. Germline V gene data show CDR1 as SQVTM and CDR2 as ANQGSEA. The CDR3 consists of 15 residues. Multiple V-beta primers and a C-beta primer amplified TCRB from RNA. TCRdb analysed the multiplex PCR reads with MiXCR anew, one entry per CDR3 protein. The sample lists approximately 30,000 distinct CDR3 sequences, around 55% seen once, with approximately 31% in the top ten. Of note for this clonotype: Given the absence of the conserved phenylalanine or tryptophan at the CDR3 end, a read error is likely.

The sequence was obtained from a male donor with glioblastoma. The sequenced sample consisted of brain tumor tissue. The chain recombines TRBV29-1 with TRBJ1-4; D ambiguous. The CDR3 here is CSARFTGGSNEKLFL. The CDR3 DNA sequence: TGCAGCGCCCGATTTACGGGAGGATCTAACGAAAAACTGTTTTTG.